The 10 T cell receptor beta chains presented below share a single source sample, sequenced in a study of cytomegalovirus exposure and HLA in healthy donors (dated by TCRdb to the late 2010s). Preparation of the library involved the immunoSEQ multiplex PCR assay. The multiplex PCR relied on a mix of 60 forward primers for TCR Vbeta segments and 13 reverse primers for TCR Jbeta segments. The source is immuneACCESS, and TCRdb retained only in-frame sequences with V and J called. Part of the clones is not carried over; for the studies checked, unresolved V genes explain less than half of this, and the remainder is unexplained. Recorded for this sample are roughly 140,000 clones; 64% of them occurred a single time. The ten largest clones represent around 3% of the sample. Sequenced input: PBMCs. These receptors were obtained from a woman aged 25-40 years in good health and CMV-seropositive.

This clone was found a few times. This chain links TRBV13 with TRBJ2-1; TRBD2 aligns across 12 bases. Germline V CDR1 and CDR2: PRHDT, FYEKMQ (reference sequence). The CDR3 extends over 17 amino acids. The ends lost 5 bases at V and 5 bases at J; junction bases unmatched: 10. CDR3 sequence: CASSPAPGLAGHNEQFF. The CDR3 region has the DNA TGTGCCAGCAGCCCCGCCCCGGGACTAGCGGGCCACAATGAGCAGTTCTTC. Based on the CDR3 plus reference TRBV13 and TRBJ2-1, the full variable domain is AAGVIQSPRHLIKEKRETATLKCYPIPRHDTVYWYQQGPGQDPQFLISFYEKMQSDKGSIPDRFSAQQFSDYHSELNMSSLELGDSALYFCASSPAPGLAGHNEQFFGPGTRLTVL.

This rearrangement joins TRBV5-4 to TRBJ1-2; possibly TRBD1 for D (6 bases). The CDR3 contains 12 residues. Germline V lookup: CDR1 SGHNT, CDR2 YYREEE (reference sequence). Trimming removed 6 bases at V and 4 bases at J, with 10 bases between. The chain's CDR3 is CASTGESYGYTF. The CDR3 DNA reads TGTGCCAGCACAGGGGAAAGCTATGGCTACACCTTC.

The rearrangement uses TRBV6-1 and TRBJ1-1, with D possibly matching TRBD1 (5 bases). This CDR3 comprises 13 residues. Germline assignment: CDR1 MNHNS and CDR2 SASEGT. V gave up 6 bases and J gave up 0 bases, with 8 bases separating them. Here the CDR3 reads CASSATVNTEAFF. In DNA, the CDR3 is TGTGCCAGCAGCGCGACAGTGAACACTGAAGCTTTCTTT.

This chain links TRBV6-1 with TRBJ1-1; D is undetermined. The length of the CDR3 is 13 residues. Looked up from germline, CDR1 is MNHNS and CDR2 is SASEGT. Trimming pared 4 bases from V and 2 bases from J, leaving 8 bases between. The chain's CDR3 is CASSGGINTEAFF. In DNA, the CDR3 is TGTGCCAGCAGTGGAGGCATAAACACTGAAGCTTTCTTT.

This clone was recorded a few times. This rearrangement joins TRBV7-2 to TRBJ2-7; 10 bases line up with TRBD1. The CDR3 is made up of 14 amino acids. V lost 4 bases, J lost 3 bases, and 3 bases stayed unmatched. CDR1 SGHTA and CDR2 FQGNSA come from the germline V gene. The CDR3 here is CASSYGTGVYEQYF. The CDR3 bases are TGTGCCAGCAGCTACGGGACAGGGGTCTACGAGCAGTACTTC.

The chain uses TRBV6-6 and TRBJ1-2; TRBD1 matches at 7 bases. J was trimmed by 6 bases and V by 2 bases; bases with no gene match: 12. This CDR3 comprises 16 residues. The germline CDR1 and CDR2 sequences are MNHNY and SVGAGI (reference sequence). CDR3 residues: CASSYPPGTVGDGYTF. The CDR3 DNA reads TGTGCCAGCAGTTACCCCCCAGGGACAGTCGGAGATGGCTACACCTTC.

This chain uses TRBV6-5 with TRBJ2-3; TRBD2 agrees at 7 bases. From germline, CDR1 is MNHEY and CDR2 SVGAGI. The CDR3 is made up of 13 amino acids. The V gene end was trimmed by 3 bases and the J gene end by 4 bases; junction bases not matched to a gene: 1. CDR3 in amino acids: CASSYGGADTQYF. In nucleotides, the CDR3 is TGTGCCAGCAGTTATGGGGGGGCAGATACGCAGTATTTT.

The chain joins TRBV4-1 to TRBJ1-1, with 7 bases matching TRBD1. CDR1 and CDR2 from the germline V gene are MGHRA and YSYEKL. The CDR3 consists of 15 residues. Trimming took 1 base from V and 1 from J; bases not matched to a gene: 3. The CDR3 nucleotides are TGCGCCAGCAGCCAAGTTGGGACAGCGAACACTGAAGCTTTCTTT. Protein: CASSQVGTANTEAFF.

This sequence joins TRBV25-1 and TRBJ2-7; D uncertain. The CDR3 totals 13 residues. Germline V lookup: CDR1 MGHDK, CDR2 SYGVNS. V was pared by 6 bases and J by 5 bases, with 14 bases between. In nucleotides, the CDR3 is TGTGCCAGCAGGGGCTATTCTCCCCACGAGCAGTACTTC. It translates to CASRGYSPHEQYF.

The table lists this clone with a count of one. The gene calls are TRBV5-1 and TRBJ1-1; a weak D match, TRBD1 (5 bases). Trimming left V 2 bases short and J 1 base short, with 6 bases between. The germline V gene has CDR1 SGHRS and CDR2 YFSETQ. This CDR3 is 13 amino acids long. The CDR3 loop is CASSFGANTEAFF. Written as DNA, the CDR3 is TGCGCCAGCAGCTTTGGGGCGAACACTGAAGCTTTCTTT.